This T cell receptor (beta chain) emerged from a study of blood T cell repertoires in COVID-19. The overall study: Collection of acute and convalescent COVID-19 samples took place in the United States, Italy and Spain. From T cells, B-cell-depleted T cells, or PBMCs came the material, which was cDNA or gDNA.

The CDR3 runs 13 residues. Germline V gene data show CDR1 as SQVTM and CDR2 as ANQGSEA. J gave up 5 bases and V 7 bases, and 10 bases lay outside the gene matches. Under the authors' procedure: Researchers report that nucleated cell counts were estimated from reference gene primer amplification. Measured with immunoSEQ multiplex PCR; TCRdb has only the in-frame clones, and not every one. That table gives V, J and clone size, and the DNA gave D and trimming. Among about 200,000 clones, around 86% were seen once, and the ten largest hold roughly 5.7%. Sequencing was done on a sample of peripheral blood. The V call is TRBV29-1, the J call TRBJ1-1, with 7 bases that match TRBD1. The receptor was derived from a man aged 80 or over with acute or convalescent COVID-19. CDR3 nucleotides: TGCAGCGCCCCGACAGGGTGGAGAACTGAAGCTTTCTTT. Residues: CSAPTGWRTEAFF. The full variable domain, its missing parts supplied by reference TRBV29-1 and TRBJ1-1, is SAVISQKPSRDICQRGTSLTIQCQVDSQVTMMFWYRQQPGQSLTLIATANQGSEATYESGFVIDKFPISRPNLTFSTLTVSNMSPEDSSIYLCSAPTGWRTEAFFGQGTRLTVV.